This TCR beta chain was identified during a study of vaccination and CD4 T cells after COVID-19. Overall study results and limits: For SARS-CoV-2-reactive clonotypes, the median went from about 20 to 38, a nonsignificant increase.

A single record per CDR3 protein comes from TCRdb applying MiXCR to the PCR reads. The sample contains about 21,000 distinct CDR3 sequences, roughly 56% of which appear only once. In this sample, this clonotype turned up a few times. As yet, its antigen is unknown. The CDR3 spans 14 residues. The sequencing used CD4+ T cells from blood, collected before SARS-CoV-2 vaccination. This receptor was obtained from a human donor who had recovered from COVID-19. The chain employs TRBV21-1 and TRBJ1-5. TRBV21-1 is tagged as a pseudogene. The DNA of the CDR3 is TGTGCCAGCAGGAAACCCATATACAATCAGCCCCAGCATTTT. Amino acid sequence: CASRKPIYNQPQHF.